A selection of T cell receptor beta chains follows, all from one sample in a study of OX40 agonist ivuxolimab in advanced cancers. The repertoire was sequenced with immunoSEQ multiplex PCR; TCRdb's copy has only in-frame clones and lacks some. In the table there are about 33,000 clones, approximately 89% of which are singletons. The source material was CD4+ or CD8+ T cells sorted from blood, sampled in a trial of the OX40 agonist ivuxolimab. The receptors were sampled from an adult with an advanced solid tumor such as melanoma, head and neck, liver or kidney cancer. Both conserved end residues are part of each CDR3. A D gene is named only where the DNA matches it firmly. Clone size appears in some rows only: once, few, many, or a class for an expanded clone.

.	TRBV7-6	.	15	CASSLVSGPNNEQFF
.	TRBV10-3	.	12	CAIGEGYQPQHF
.	TRBV11-3	.	13	CASSSGTYNEQFF
TRBD1	TRBV29-1	.	12	CSERGGHCEQYF
TRBD1	TRBV11-2	.	13	CASSRDRGETQYF
TRBD1	TRBV5-1	.	16	CASSWTGGSSSYEQYF
.	TRBV28	.	16	CASSSPATSTTDTQYF
.	TRBV9	.	15	CASSVDGVMNTEAFF
.	TRBV5-1	once	15	CASSPGPPSGYEQYF
TRBD1	TRBV2	few	15	CASSFPGQLNEKLFF
.	TRBV30	.	17	CAWSVRLSTAKNQPQHF
.	TRBV27	.	15	CASSPSRRLNTEAFF
.	TRBV5-1	.	14	CASTVGGGTDTQYF
.	TRBV20-1	.	9	CSASTEQFF
.	TRBV5-5	.	15	CASSFHPDSNEKLFF
.	TRBV15	.	12	CATSPRGNEQFF
TRBD1	TRBV28	.	14	CASSYDRVNTEAFF
TRBD1	TRBV19	.	14	CASSITGGLSPLHF
.	TRBV11-2	.	14	CASSLGGQVNEQFF
TRBD1	TRBV30	.	13	CAWSEGSQGLQYF
.	TRBV10-3	.	14	CAIPSYSGANVLTF
.	TRBV11-2	.	16	CASSSRAPGPYNEQFF
.	TRBV10-1	.	16	CASSARAGDSYNEQFF
.	TRBV6-1	.	13	CASNIQGDYGYTF
TRBD2	TRBV14	.	16	CASSKGLAGLNNEQFF
TRBD2	TRBV10-2	.	14	CAGRSGSGPDTQYF
.	TRBV30	.	16	CAWERSQGIGNQPQHF
TRBD1	TRBV19	.	14	CASSTGTDNSPLHF
.	TRBV19	.	12	CASTLGEYGYTF
.	TRBV6-5	.	13	CASSYGRELGYTF
TRBD1	TRBV5-6	.	13	CASSSDRGYEQFF
.	TRBV7-8	.	17	CASSLMFMGGLNTEAFF
TRBD2	TRBV5-5	.	17	CASSLFRLAGGADTQYF
TRBD1	TRBV19	.	14	CASRPGQGMRPQHF
TRBD2	TRBV4-1	.	16	CASSQETGGGYNEQFF
TRBD2	TRBV9	once	18	CASSVETGRGGVRDTQYF
TRBD1	TRBV19	.	15	CASGGTGGSYNEQFF
.	TRBV6-5	.	14	CASSSGNRNQPQHF
TRBD1	TRBV29-1	.	17	CSVRQGRTGGTNEKLFF
.	TRBV18	once	16	CASSSVQGSSGNTIYF
TRBD2	TRBV29-1	.	14	CSVALGLAVDTQYF